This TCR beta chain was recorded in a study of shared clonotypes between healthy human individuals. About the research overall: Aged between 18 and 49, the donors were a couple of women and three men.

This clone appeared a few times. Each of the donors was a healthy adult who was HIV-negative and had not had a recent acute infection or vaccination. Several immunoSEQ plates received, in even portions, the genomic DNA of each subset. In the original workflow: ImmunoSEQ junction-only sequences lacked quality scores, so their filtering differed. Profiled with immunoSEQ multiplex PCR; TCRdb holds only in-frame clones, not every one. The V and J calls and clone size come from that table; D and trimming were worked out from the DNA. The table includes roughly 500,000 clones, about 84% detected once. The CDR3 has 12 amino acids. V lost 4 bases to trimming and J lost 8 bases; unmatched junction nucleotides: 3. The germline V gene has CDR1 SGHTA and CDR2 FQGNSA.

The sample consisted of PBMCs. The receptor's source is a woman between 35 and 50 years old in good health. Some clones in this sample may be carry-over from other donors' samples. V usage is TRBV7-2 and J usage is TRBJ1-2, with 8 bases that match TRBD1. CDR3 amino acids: CASSSTGVGYTF. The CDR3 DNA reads TGTGCCAGCAGCTCGACAGGGGTAGGCTACACCTTC.